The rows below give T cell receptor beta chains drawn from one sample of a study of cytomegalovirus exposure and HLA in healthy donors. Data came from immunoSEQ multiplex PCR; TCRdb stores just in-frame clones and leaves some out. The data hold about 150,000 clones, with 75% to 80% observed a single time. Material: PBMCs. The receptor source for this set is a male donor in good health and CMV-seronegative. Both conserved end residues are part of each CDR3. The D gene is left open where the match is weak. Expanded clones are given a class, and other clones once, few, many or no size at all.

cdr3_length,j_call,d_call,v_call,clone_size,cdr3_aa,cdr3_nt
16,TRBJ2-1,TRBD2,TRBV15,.,CATSRDRGGGKNEQFF,TGTGCCACCAGCAGAGATCGCGGGGGTGGAAAGAATGAGCAGTTCTTC
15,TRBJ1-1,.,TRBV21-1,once,CASSKYRGWGTEAFF,TGTGCCAGCAGCAAATATCGGGGTTGGGGCACTGAAGCTTTCTTT
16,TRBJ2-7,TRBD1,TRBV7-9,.,CASSLADRANYYEQYF,TGTGCCAGCAGCTTAGCGGACAGGGCAAACTACTACGAGCAGTACTTC
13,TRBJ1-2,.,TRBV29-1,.,CSTREGREDGYTF,TGCAGCACGAGGGAAGGAAGGGAGGATGGCTACACCTTC
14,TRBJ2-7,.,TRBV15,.,CATSRDPDSYEQYF,TGTGCCACCAGCAGAGATCCGGACAGCTACGAGCAGTACTTC
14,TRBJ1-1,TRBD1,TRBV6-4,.,CASIKKDRARWAFF,TGTGCCAGCATCAAAAAGGACAGGGCTCGATGGGCTTTCTTT
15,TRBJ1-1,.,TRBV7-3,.,CASSSTSNTGTEAFF,TGTGCCAGCAGCTCCACCTCGAACACGGGCACTGAAGCTTTCTTT
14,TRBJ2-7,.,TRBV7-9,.,CASSHRRSSYEQYF,TGTGCCAGCAGCCACAGGAGAAGCTCCTACGAGCAGTACTTC
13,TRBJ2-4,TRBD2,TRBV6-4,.,CASSDNGLGIQYF,TGTGCCAGCAGTGACAACGGACTAGGCATTCAGTACTTC
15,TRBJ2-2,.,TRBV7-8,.,CASSSQVTVTGELFF,TGTGCCAGCAGCTCCCAGGTGACGGTCACCGGGGAGCTGTTTTTT
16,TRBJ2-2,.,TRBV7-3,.,CARPSRWRGRPGELFF,TGTGCCCGACCCTCGAGGTGGCGGGGGCGCCCCGGGGAGCTGTTTTTT
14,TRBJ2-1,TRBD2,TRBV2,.,CASSDGGRVNEQFF,TGTGCCAGCAGTGATGGGGGGAGGGTCAATGAGCAGTTCTTC
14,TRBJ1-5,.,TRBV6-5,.,CASRTRGSNQPQHF,TGTGCCAGCAGAACCAGGGGTAGCAATCAGCCCCAGCATTTT
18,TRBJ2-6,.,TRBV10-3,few,CAISAAGVANSGANVLTF,TGTGCCATCAGTGCGGCAGGGGTTGCCAACTCTGGGGCCAACGTCCTGACTTTC
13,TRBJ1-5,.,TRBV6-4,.,CASSEGVGQPQHF,TGTGCCAGCAGTGAAGGGGTTGGGCAGCCCCAGCATTTT
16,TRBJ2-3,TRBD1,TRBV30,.,CAWKGGAGGFTDTQYF,TGTGCCTGGAAAGGTGGTGCAGGGGGCTTCACAGATACGCAGTATTTT
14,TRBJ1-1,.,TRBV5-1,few,CASSLQPGGTEAFF,TGCGCCAGCAGCTTACAACCGGGGGGGACTGAAGCTTTCTTT
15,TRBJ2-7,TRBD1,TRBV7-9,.,CASSLGGQGYYEQYF,TGTGCCAGCAGCTTAGGGGGACAGGGGTACTACGAGCAGTACTTC
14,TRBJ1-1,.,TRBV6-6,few,CASYRAGVTTEAFF,TGTGCCAGCTACAGGGCGGGAGTAACCACTGAAGCTTTCTTT
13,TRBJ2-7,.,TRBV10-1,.,CASKAVHSYEQYF,TGCGCCAGCAAGGCGGTCCACTCCTACGAGCAGTACTTC
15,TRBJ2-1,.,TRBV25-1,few,CASSEVRGNYNEQFF,TGTGCCAGCAGTGAAGTTAGGGGGAACTACAATGAGCAGTTCTTC
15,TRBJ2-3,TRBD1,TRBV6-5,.,CASSYGTGRADTQYF,TGTGCCAGCAGTTACGGGACAGGGCGAGCAGATACGCAGTATTTT
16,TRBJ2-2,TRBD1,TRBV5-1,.,CASSLTGGIGTGELFF,TGCGCCAGCAGCTTGACAGGGGGCATCGGCACCGGGGAGCTGTTTTTT
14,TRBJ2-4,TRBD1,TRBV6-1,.,CASKSDRVGNSQYF,TGTGCCAGCAAATCAGACAGGGTAGGGAACAGTCAGTACTTC
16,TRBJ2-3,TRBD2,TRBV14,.,CASSQARGVGTDTQYF,TGTGCCAGCAGCCAAGCTCGGGGGGTAGGCACAGATACGCAGTATTTT
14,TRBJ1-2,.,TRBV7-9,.,CASRTGSPDYGYTF,TGTGCCAGCAGAACCGGGTCCCCGGACTATGGCTACACCTTC
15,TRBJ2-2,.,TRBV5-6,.,CASSWGDLNTGELFF,TGTGCCAGCAGCTGGGGGGACTTGAACACCGGGGAGCTGTTTTTT
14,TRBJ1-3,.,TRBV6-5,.,CASSQGLSGNTIYF,TGTGCCAGCAGTCAGGGACTCTCTGGAAACACCATATATTTT
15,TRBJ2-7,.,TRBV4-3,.,CASSQDGRGDYEQYF,TGCGCCAGCAGCCAAGATGGGAGAGGCGACTACGAGCAGTACTTC
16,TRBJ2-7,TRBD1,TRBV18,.,CASSLSRDRSSYEQYF,TGTGCCAGCTCACTTAGCCGGGACAGGAGCTCCTACGAGCAGTACTTC
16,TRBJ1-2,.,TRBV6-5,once,CASSYSIRGSGAGYTF,TGTGCCAGCAGTTACTCGATAAGGGGGTCTGGCGCGGGCTACACCTTC
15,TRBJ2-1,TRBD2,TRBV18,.,CASSPGSGRASWQFF,TGTGCCAGCTCACCAGGGAGCGGGAGGGCCTCTTGGCAGTTCTTC
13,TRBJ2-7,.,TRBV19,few,CASSITLLYEQYF,TGTGCCAGTAGTATAACCTTACTCTACGAGCAGTACTTC
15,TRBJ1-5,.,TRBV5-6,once,CASSSARGGNQPQHF,TGTGCCAGCAGCAGTGCCAGGGGTGGGAATCAGCCCCAGCATTTT
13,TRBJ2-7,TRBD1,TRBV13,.,CASSGQGTYEQYF,TGTGCCAGCTCAGGACAGGGGACCTACGAGCAGTACTTC
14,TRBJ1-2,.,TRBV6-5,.,CASSSKGLGYGYTF,TGTGCCAGCAGTTCTAAGGGACTGGGATATGGCTACACCTTC
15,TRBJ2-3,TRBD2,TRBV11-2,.,CASSPSGSTADTQYF,TGTGCCAGCAGCCCTAGCGGGAGCACTGCGGATACGCAGTATTTT
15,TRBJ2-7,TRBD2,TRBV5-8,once,CASSFRREALHEQYF,TGTGCCAGCAGCTTTAGGCGGGAGGCCCTCCACGAGCAGTACTTC
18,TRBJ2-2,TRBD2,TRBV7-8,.,CASRGALAASGRRGELFF,TGTGCCAGCAGGGGCGCTCTCGCGGCTAGCGGGAGACGGGGGGAGCTGTTTTTT
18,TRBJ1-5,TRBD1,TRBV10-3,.,CAISSAGTGGINNQPQHF,TGTGCCATCAGCTCCGCCGGGACAGGGGGCATTAACAATCAGCCCCAGCATTTT
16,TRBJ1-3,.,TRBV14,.,CASSQDLGVSGNTIYF,TGTGCCAGCAGCCAAGATTTAGGAGTCTCTGGAAACACCATATATTTT
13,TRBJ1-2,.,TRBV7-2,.,CASSLTENYGYTF,TGTGCCAGCAGCTTAACAGAGAACTATGGCTACACCTTC
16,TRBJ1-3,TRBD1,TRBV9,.,CASSVATGAYGNTIYF,TGTGCCAGCAGCGTAGCTACAGGGGCGTATGGAAACACCATATATTTT
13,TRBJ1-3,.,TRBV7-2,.,CASSLGSGNTIYF,TGTGCCAGCAGCCTAGGGAGTGGAAACACCATATATTTT
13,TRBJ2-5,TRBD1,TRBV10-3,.,CAIGTGVWETQYF,TGTGCCATCGGGACAGGGGTATGGGAGACCCAGTACTTC
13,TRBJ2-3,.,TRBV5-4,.,CASSLDYQGGQYF,TGTGCCAGCAGCTTGGACTATCAGGGCGGGCAGTATTTT
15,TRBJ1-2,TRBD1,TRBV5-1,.,CASSSQGLGNYGYTF,TGCGCCAGCAGCTCACAGGGGCTGGGTAACTATGGCTACACCTTC
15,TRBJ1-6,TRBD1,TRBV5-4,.,CASSFRTGTDSPLHF,TGTGCCAGCAGCTTTAGGACAGGGACGGATTCACCCCTCCACTTT
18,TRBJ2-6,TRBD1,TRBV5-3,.,CARSRTGGAGSGANVLTF,TGTGCCAGAAGTCGGACAGGGGGCGCGGGGTCCGGGGCCAACGTCCTGACTTTC
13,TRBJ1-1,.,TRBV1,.,CTSSQEGDGEAFF,TGCACCAGCAGCCAAGAGGGAGACGGTGAAGCTTTCTTT
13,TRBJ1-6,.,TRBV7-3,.,CASSLNADSPLHF,TGTGCCAGCAGCTTAAACGCGGATTCACCCCTCCACTTT
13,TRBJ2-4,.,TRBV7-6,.,CASSLGPKNIQYF,TGTGCCAGCAGCTTAGGGCCCAAAAACATTCAGTACTTC
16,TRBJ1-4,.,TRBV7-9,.,CASSPRGSGYNEKLFF,TGTGCCAGCAGCCCCCGGGGGTCAGGGTATAATGAAAAACTGTTTTTT
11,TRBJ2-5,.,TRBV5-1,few,CASSPGETQYF,TGCGCCAGCAGTCCGGGGGAGACCCAGTACTTC
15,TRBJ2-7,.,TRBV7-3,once,CASRATGTNSYEQYF,TGTGCCAGCAGGGCTACCGGGACAAATTCCTACGAGCAGTACTTC
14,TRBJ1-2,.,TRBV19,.,CASSPTTELYGYTF,TGTGCCAGTAGTCCGACGACAGAACTCTATGGCTACACCTTC
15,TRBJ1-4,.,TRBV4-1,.,CASKPNQQGGEKLFF,TGCGCCAGCAAACCAAATCAACAGGGTGGGGAAAAACTGTTTTTT
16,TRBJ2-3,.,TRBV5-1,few,CASSLEGNDRRDTQYF,TGCGCCAGCAGCTTGGAGGGGAACGATCGCCGGGATACGCAGTATTTT